This T cell receptor (beta chain) emerged from a study of OX40 agonist ivuxolimab in advanced cancers. In terms of the full investigation: Ivuxolimab was an agonistic, fully human IgG2 monoclonal antibody directed against OX40 (CD134), a costimulatory receptor. Intravenous ivuxolimab was administered to patients every 2 weeks at six dose levels: 0.01, 0.1, 0.3, 1.5, 3 and 10 mg/kg. Of the approximately 53 patients in dose escalation, about 20 had hepatocellular carcinoma, about 15 had melanoma, 9 had renal cell carcinoma and 9 had head and neck cancer. In the dose-escalation cohort, approximately 82% of patients were male, and the mean age was approximately 60 years, with a range of about 23 to 90. Prior anti-PD-1, anti-PD-L1 or anti-CTLA-4 therapy was permitted, and checkpoint inhibitors had been received by about 37% of dose-escalation patients. Three dose-escalation patients achieved partial responses, one with hepatocellular carcinoma and two with cutaneous melanoma. The point of sequencing TCRbeta in the periphery was to test whether ivuxolimab changed TCR sequence diversity and drove clonal T-cell expansion. The monotherapy dose-escalation portion (N of about 50 patients) of the phase I ivuxolimab trial is reported in the paper. Overall results and qualifications from the work: Low levels of normalized T-cell clonal expansion were also shown by some nonresponding patients. After ivuxolimab, expanded clones were on average more numerous among CD8+ T cells than among CD4+ T cells. Clonal expansion of both CD4+ and CD8+ blood T cells was observed from baseline to week 6 at doses 0.1 to 3.0 mg/kg. The antigen specificity of the clonally expanded peripheral T cells was not determined. In the 0.1-3.0 mg/kg groups, partial responders were among the patients with the lowest normalized peripheral clonal expansion, particularly in CD8+ T cells.

A word on this clone: No antigen is known for it. Per-base quality was not reported, and no clone a single base away is much larger than it.

For sequencing of the TCRbeta CDR3 region, genomic DNA was extracted from the sorted cells. TCRbeta CDR3 regions were sequenced using the immunoSEQ Assay. The table was pulled from immuneACCESS by TCRdb, which kept in-frame rearrangements only. Such tables lose some clones; where checked, under half of the loss comes from unresolved V genes, and the rest has no known cause. The sample yields tens of thousands of clones; roughly 89% were counted once. The top ten constitute about 0.3% of the sample. The trial excluded patients who had a history of autoimmune disease or who were on systemic immunosuppression. In every dose cohort, peripheral blood was drawn for TCR sequencing at baseline, cycle 4 day 1, and cycle 7 day 1. Samples came from an open-label, multicenter, first-in-human phase I dose-escalation trial of ivuxolimab. Adults with locally advanced or metastatic melanoma, renal cell carcinoma, hepatocellular carcinoma or head and neck squamous cell carcinoma were enrolled in the trial. Before TCR sequencing, CD4+ T cells and CD8+ T cells were sorted from peripheral blood as separate populations.

The trim is 4 bases for V and 15 bases for J, with a gap of 16 bases between the germline ends. CDR1 and CDR2, per the germline V gene (reference sequence), are LNHDA and SQIVND. The CDR3 starts with the cysteine, ends with the phenylalanine, and has 12 residues. The kept DNA is CDR3 alone, 36 bases in frame from the first base. This clonotype originated in an adult with an advanced solid tumor such as melanoma, head and neck, liver or kidney cancer. The sample consisted of CD4+ or CD8+ T cells sorted from blood, taken in a trial of the OX40 agonist ivuxolimab. The sequence is built from TRBV19 and TRBJ2-1; TRBD1 could be the D gene, as 6 bases match. DNA sequence: TGTGCCAGTAGTACCTTCGACAGGACTTTGTTCTTC. Translated, it gives CASSTFDRTLFF.